The source of this T cell receptor (beta chain) is a study of blood T cell repertoires in COVID-19. Clones were sequenced by immunoSEQ multiplex PCR, and TCRdb holds only the in-frame ones, with some missing. The sample holds 280,000 or so clones, around nine tenths seen once. The ends lost 4 bases at V and 4 bases at J; junction bases unmatched: 14. CDR1 SEHNR and CDR2 FQNEAQ come from the germline V gene (reference sequence). The CDR3 covers 18 residues. The sequence came from a woman aged 40 to 49 who had recovered from COVID-19. The specimen sequenced was PBMCs or T cells enriched from blood (not recorded which). This chain links TRBV7-9 with TRBJ1-3, with 9 bases matching TRBD1. The CDR3 here is CASSSTSRDRARGNTIYF. The CDR3 DNA sequence: TGTGCCAGCAGCTCGACGTCCCGGGACAGGGCTCGGGGAAACACCATATATTTT.